This T cell receptor beta chain was profiled in a study of T-cell memory formation after mild COVID-19. The wider study: TCR clusters were mostly confined to one donor each. Regarding the study as a whole: A subset of responding clones appeared in pre-infection memory, suggesting cross-reactive memory joined. Mainly in CM and EM were contracting CD4+ clones; CD8+ were in EMRA.

Germline V gene data show CDR1 as SGHTA and CDR2 as FQGNSA. V lost 0 bases to trimming and J lost 6 bases; unmatched junction nucleotides: 5. This CDR3 has 14 residues. Details on this clonotype: Its target is not known.

Each CDR3 protein is one row after TCRdb ran MiXCR on the 5' RACE reads. The sample lists more than 300,000 distinct CDR3 sequences; more than 13% were seen once. The V call is TRBV7-2, the J call TRBJ2-7, with TRBD1 matching over 7 bases. This clonotype was sampled from a man in his late teens or twenties who had mild COVID-19 (a few samples of this study predate the infection). Cell type and time point are not known. The sequencing input was PBMCs or a T cell subset sorted from them (not recorded which). The DNA for the CDR3 is TGTGCCAGCAGCTTAGCAGACAGGGTTGGCGAGCAGTACTTC. Translation: CASSLADRVGEQYF.